The next 27 T cell receptor beta chains were all read from a single sample in a study of low-dose radiotherapy and immunotherapy resistance in tumors. TRAV- and TRBV-specific primers were used for first-strand cDNA, which covered alpha and beta chains. PCR amplification of the TCRs was performed with Phusion for 20 PCR cycles, and it relied on a constant-region primer together with a V-primer adapter. TCRdb re-analysed the reads in MiXCR, keeping a single row per CDR3 protein. The table has around 60,000 distinct CDR3 sequences, about 25% seen once; the top ten hold approximately 7.2%. Time point indicated: after trial treatment. As for treatment: LDRT plus nivolumab, ipilimumab, low-dose cyclophosphamide and aspirin (RACIN trial). The input for sequencing was PBMCs, taken after low-dose radiotherapy plus immunotherapy. The receptors shown here come from a male donor with prostate cancer.

This clonotype showed up many times. The V gene is TRBV3-1, the J gene TRBJ2-7; D is possibly TRBD2 (5 bases). From germline, CDR1 is LGHDT and CDR2 YNNKEL (reference sequence). Deletions cut 4 bases from V and 0 bases from J, with 10 bases between. This CDR3 spans 14 amino acids. This chain's CDR3 is CASSRGRGSYEQYF. The CDR3 nucleotides are TGTGCCAGCAGCCGCGGACGGGGCTCCTACGAGCAGTACTTC.

On this clonotype: A far more abundant clone sits one base away, making this likely a read error. V is TRBV28 and J is TRBJ2-1, with TRBD1 matching over 8 bases. The CDR3 sequence is 15 residues long. V lost 7 bases to trimming and J lost 10 bases; unmatched junction nucleotides: 15. The germline V gene encodes CDR1 MDHEN and CDR2 SYDVKM. The CDR3, as DNA: TGTGCCAGCACCCATACCGGGACAGGCTCTTTCGAGCAGTTCTTC. Translating gives CASTHTGTGSFEQFF.

This clonotype was seen many times. The chain has TRBV14 and TRBJ2-2; 9 nucleotides line up with TRBD1. The germline CDR1 and CDR2 sequences are SGHDN and FVKESK. V lost 5 bases and J lost 4; bases outside the gene matches: 8. The CDR3 spans 16 residues. CDR3 coding DNA: TGTGCCAGCAGCAGGAACAGGGGGCTGGGCACCGGGGAGCTGTTTTTT. This codes for CASSRNRGLGTGELFF.

This clonotype was seen just once. V and J are TRBV7-9 and TRBJ2-7; TRBD1 agrees at 9 bases. The J segment lost 3 bases and the V segment lost 4 bases, leaving 4 bases of the junction unmatched. Looked up from germline, CDR1 is SEHNR and CDR2 is FQNEAQ (reference sequence). CDR3 size: 14 residues. The CDR3 bases are TGTGCCAGCAGCTGGGGGGGACAGGGCTACGAGCAGTACTTC. Encoded protein: CASSWGGQGYEQYF.

The rearrangement links TRBV2 to TRBJ2-5; no clear D. Trimming took off 2 bases at V and 3 bases at J, with 7 bases between the two ends. Germline loops: CDR1 SNHLY, CDR2 FYNNEI. The CDR3 is made up of 13 amino acids. The CDR3 coding sequence is TGTGCCAGCAGTGAACCCTTCAAAGAGACCCAGTACTTC. Protein product: CASSEPFKETQYF. Filled out from reference TRBV2 and TRBJ2-5, the complete variable domain reads EPEVTQTPSHQVTQMGQEVILRCVPISNHLYFYWYRQILGQKVEFLVSFYNNEISEKSEIFDDQFSVERPDGSNFTLKIRSTKLEDSAMYFCASSEPFKETQYFGPGTRLLVL.

In this sample, this clonotype turned up many times. The chain couples TRBV12-3 or TRBV12-4 to TRBJ1-3; D might be TRBD1 (6 bases). The V end lost 6 bases, the J end lost 0 bases, and 9 bases lay between the germline ends. This CDR3 has 14 amino acids. The CDR3 region has the DNA TGTGCCAGCAGGCGGGACACCTCTGGAAACACCATATATTTT. Protein: CASRRDTSGNTIYF.

This clonotype was counted ten times or more. The chain links TRBV6-2 or TRBV6-3 to TRBJ1-2; D is ambiguous. The V end lost 6 bases, the J end lost 6 bases, and 11 bases lay between the germline ends. Germline CDR1 reads MNHEY; CDR2 reads SVGEGT. The CDR3 extends over 12 amino acids. The chain's CDR3 is CASRSAVHGYTF. CDR3 DNA: TGTGCCAGCAGATCGGCGGTTCATGGCTACACCTTC.

This clonotype has a count of ten or more. The chain couples TRBV20-1 to TRBJ2-1, with TRBD2 as a possible D gene (5 bases). The CDR3 is made up of 15 amino acids. Per the germline V gene, CDR1 is DFQATT and CDR2 is SNEGSKA (reference sequence). V dropped 0 bases and J dropped 2 bases, with 11 bases sitting between them. The CDR3 region is CSARDTGSPYNEQFF. As DNA, the CDR3 is TGCAGTGCTAGAGATACGGGATCCCCCTACAATGAGCAGTTCTTC.

Many counts were recorded for this clonotype. The rearrangement uses TRBV6-2 or TRBV6-3 and TRBJ2-3, with 7 bases lining up with TRBD1. From germline, CDR1 is MNHEY and CDR2 SVGEGT. V lost 2 bases, J lost 4 bases, and 3 bases stayed unmatched. The CDR3 length is 14 residues. This chain's CDR3 is CASSYDQGADTQYF. The CDR3 DNA follows: TGTGCCAGCAGTTACGATCAGGGGGCAGATACGCAGTATTTT.

Only a few counts were recorded for this clonotype. The chain links TRBV4-1 to TRBJ2-1; TRBD2 agrees at 8 bases. The ends lost 0 bases at V and 4 bases at J; junction bases unmatched: 11. This CDR3 is 18 amino acids long. CDR1 MGHRA and CDR2 YSYEKL come from the germline V gene. CDR3 DNA sequence: TGCGCCAGCAGCCAAGATCTTATAGTAGCGGGGACATACAATGAGCAGTTCTTC. Encoded protein: CASSQDLIVAGTYNEQFF.

This sequence joins TRBV5-1 and TRBJ2-1, with TRBD1 matching 7 bases. Trimming cost V 4 bases and J 2 bases; bases outside gene matches: 6. Germline loops: CDR1 SGHRS, CDR2 YFSETQ. The CDR3 has 15 amino acids. CDR3 nucleotides: TGCGCCAGCAGCACTCCGGGACAGCCCTACAATGAGCAGTTCTTC. Amino acid sequence: CASSTPGQPYNEQFF.

About this clonotype itself: This CDR3 fails to terminate in the conserved phenylalanine or tryptophan, so it likely reflects a read error. It is unclear where the CDR3 begins or ends on the DNA, so no DNA is shown, and the CDR3 is as TCRdb lists it. The rearrangement links TRBV5-1 to TRBJ1-2; the table's D gene call, TRBD1, was not cross checked with the DNA. Germline-derived CDR1 and CDR2 are SGHRS and YFSETQ. The CDR3 is 15 amino acids in total, end residues counted. The CDR3 is CASSPGPGSDYGHTL.

This chain connects TRBV20-1 to TRBJ2-1; 8 positions match TRBD2. The CDR3 runs to 14 residues. Germline V lookup: CDR1 DFQATT, CDR2 SNEGSKA (reference sequence). V lost 6 bases and J lost 0; bases outside the gene matches: 4. This CDR3 is CSAASGGSYNEQFF. The CDR3 nucleotides read TGCAGTGCCGCCAGCGGGGGCTCCTACAATGAGCAGTTCTTC.

The J gene is TRBJ1-4, the V gene TRBV30, with TRBD1 matching over 9 bases. J lost 3 bases, V lost 2 bases, and 1 base had no gene match. Germline CDR1 is GTSNPN and CDR2 is SVGIG (reference sequence). The CDR3 totals 14 residues. The CDR3 protein is CAWSNRGPNEKLFF. The CDR3 DNA follows: TGTGCCTGGAGTAACAGGGGGCCTAATGAAAAACTGTTTTTT.

At least ten counts were recorded for this clonotype. CDR3 nucleotide sequence: TGTGCCTGCCTAGCCGAACGGGGGAGTGGCACTGAAGCTTTCTTT. Its protein is CACLAERGSGTEAFF. The chain couples TRBV30 to TRBJ1-1; possible D gene TRBD1, 5 bases. The V gene lost 6 bases and the J gene lost 4 bases, with 21 bases spanning the gap. The CDR3 has 15 residues. Germline values: CDR1 GTSNPN, CDR2 SVGIG (reference sequence).

This clonotype was detected ten times or more. The chain joins TRBV7-2 to TRBJ2-2; D unclear. The CDR3 totals 13 residues. V was clipped by 1 base and J by 4 bases, with 4 bases between them. Germline V gives CDR1 SGHTA, CDR2 FQGNSA. The CDR3 reads CASSLGITGELFF. Here the CDR3 DNA reads TGTGCCAGCAGCTTAGGGATCACCGGGGAGCTGTTTTTT.

This clonotype was detected ten times or more. The chain joins TRBV20-1 to TRBJ2-3, with D perhaps TRBD1 or TRBD2 (5 bases each). The CDR3 is 13 residues long. Germline-derived CDR1 and CDR2 are DFQATT and SNEGSKA (reference sequence). The germline V and J ends were trimmed by 1 base and 5 bases, with 10 bases remaining between them. The CDR3 loop is CSARVGGVDTQYF. In DNA, the CDR3 is TGCAGTGCTAGAGTTGGGGGTGTAGATACGCAGTATTTT.

This clonotype was detected many times. The chain recombines TRBV5-1 with TRBJ1-2, with a weak D call TRBD1 (6 bases). This CDR3 spans 15 amino acids. V lost 4 bases, J lost 3 bases, and 16 bases lay in between. Per germline, CDR1 SGHRS and CDR2 YFSETQ. CDR3 nucleotide sequence: TGCGCCAGCAGCAGGGGACAACCTGGAGACTATGGCTACACCTTC. Translation: CASSRGQPGDYGYTF.

This clonotype was observed at least ten times. J is TRBJ2-7 and V is TRBV20-1, with TRBD1 identical over 12 bases. V gave up 5 bases and J gave up 5 bases; unmatched junction bases: 10. Germline V CDR1 and CDR2: DFQATT, SNEGSKA (reference sequence). CDR3 length equals 15 residues. CDR3: CSAYIGGQGADEQYF. CDR3 bases: TGCAGTGCTTATATTGGGGGACAGGGGGCGGACGAGCAGTACTTC.

This clonotype has ten or more counts. The chain joins TRBV12-3 or TRBV12-4 to TRBJ2-3; D is uncertain. There are 14 residues in the CDR3. V shed 1 base and J shed 7 bases, with 12 bases lying between them. CDR3 amino acids: CASSLGTPPHTQYF. The CDR3 DNA is TGTGCCAGCAGTTTAGGGACCCCCCCGCATACGCAGTATTTT.

The sample holds a few counts of this clonotype. This chain links TRBV5-1 with TRBJ2-3; D possibly uses TRBD1 or TRBD2 (5 bases each). The CDR3 consists of 16 residues. Germline V gives CDR1 SGHRS, CDR2 YFSETQ. V was clipped by 0 bases and J by 8 bases, with 19 bases between them. The DNA of the CDR3 is TGCGCCAGCAGCTTGGTGGGCCGACGGGACCATGGTACGCAGTATTTT. This sequence encodes CASSLVGRRDHGTQYF.

This chain uses TRBV7-9 with TRBJ2-3; 12 nucleotides align to TRBD2. Germline V gene data show CDR1 as SEHNR and CDR2 as FQNEAQ (reference sequence). This CDR3 is 18 amino acids long. V gave up 3 bases and J gave up 4 bases; unmatched junction bases: 11. This CDR3 reads CASSFPQLAGGPPDTQYF. The CDR3 nucleotides read TGTGCCAGCAGCTTCCCCCAGCTAGCGGGGGGGCCACCAGATACGCAGTATTTT.

This clonotype counts as medium-sized (0.01 to 0.1%). The V and J genes are TRBV25-1 and TRBJ2-2; no definite D call. The V end lost 3 bases, the J end lost 1 base, and 6 bases lay between the germline ends. Germline V gene lookup returns CDR1 MGHDK and CDR2 SYGVNS. The CDR3 contains 14 residues. For the CDR3, the DNA is TGTGCCAGCAGTGATTGGCGGAACACCGGGGAGCTGTTTTTT. Encoded protein: CASSDWRNTGELFF.

This clonotype was seen repeatedly, ten times or more. This chain uses TRBV4-1 with TRBJ2-4; TRBD1 agrees at 8 bases. The germline V gene encodes CDR1 MGHRA and CDR2 YSYEKL. Unmatched junction bases numbered 5, after V lost 4 bases and J lost 6 bases. There are 14 residues in the CDR3. The CDR3 sequence: CASSPHTGGNIQYF. For the CDR3, the DNA is TGCGCCAGCAGCCCTCATACAGGGGGAAACATTCAGTACTTC.

This chain's CDR3 is CASRPGQGTYEQYF. The DNA for the CDR3 is TGCGCCAGCCGCCCGGGACAGGGCACCTACGAGCAGTACTTC. The V and J genes are TRBV5-1 and TRBJ2-7, with 9 bases lining up with TRBD1. CDR1 is SGHRS and CDR2 is YFSETQ in the germline V gene. V shed 7 bases, J shed 2 bases, and the junction held 7 bases outside the gene matches. The CDR3 is made up of 14 amino acids.

This clonotype has a count of ten or more. This rearrangement joins TRBV5-4 to TRBJ2-2, with 8 nucleotides matching TRBD2. The junction had 11 bases not matched to a gene; V was cut back by 7 bases and J by 0 bases. The CDR3 contains 17 residues. The germline V gene encodes CDR1 SGHNT and CDR2 YYREEE (reference sequence). CDR3 in amino acids: CASRPPAGGSNTGELFF. Written as DNA, the CDR3 is TGTGCCAGCCGGCCCCCCGCGGGGGGCTCGAACACCGGGGAGCTGTTTTTT.

The chain employs TRBV12-3 or TRBV12-4 and TRBJ1-2; 9 nucleotides line up with TRBD1. CDR3 length: 15 residues. V shed 6 bases, J shed 8 bases, and the junction held 13 bases outside the gene matches. The CDR3 region is CASRGTGTGTDGYTF. The CDR3 DNA sequence: TGTGCCAGCAGGGGTACCGGGACAGGGACGGACGGCTACACCTTC.